Listed here are 18 T cell receptor beta chains from one sample, sequenced in a study of T cell changes during pregnancy in multiple sclerosis. Repertoires were generated with immunoSEQ multiplex PCR, while TCRdb's copy carries only in-frame clones and drops some. The sample includes 60,000 or so clones, 80% to 90% of them seen just once. Sequenced material: peripheral blood, taken in the first trimester of pregnancy. The receptors were gathered from a female donor with multiple sclerosis, enrolled in a pregnancy study.

The chain links TRBV11-1 to TRBJ2-1; TRBD1 is a possible D gene (7 bases). From germline, CDR1 is SGHAT and CDR2 FQDESV (reference sequence). V lost 3 bases and J lost 4, with 13 bases in between. The CDR3 spans 15 residues. CDR3 region: CASSLEQGTYNEQFF. CDR3 sequence (DNA): TGTGCCAGCAGCTTGGAACAGGGGACTTACAATGAGCAGTTCTTC.

This clone was seen only once. The rearrangement uses TRBV19 and TRBJ1-5, with D perhaps TRBD1 (5 bases). Trimming left V 6 bases short and J 3 bases short, with 15 bases between. This CDR3 spans 15 amino acids. From germline, CDR1 is LNHDA and CDR2 SQIVND (reference sequence). The CDR3 region has the DNA TGTGCCAGTAGCCTAACAGGTGCCTCCAATCAGCCCCAGCATTTT. It translates to CASSLTGASNQPQHF.

The J gene is TRBJ2-7, the V gene TRBV11-2; 9 bases match TRBD1. The CDR3 contains 15 residues. The V gene's germline CDR1 is SGHAT and CDR2 FQNNGV. V was clipped by 1 base and J by 6 bases; unmatched bases: 7. The DNA of the CDR3 is TGTGCCAGCAGCTTAGGGCGGGACAGGGTGTTCGAGCAGTACTTC. Its translation is CASSLGRDRVFEQYF.

The V call is TRBV18, the J call TRBJ2-4; the match to TRBD2 covers 12 bases. Per germline, CDR1 KGHSH and CDR2 LQKENI. V was clipped by 4 bases and J by 4 bases; unmatched bases: 2. The CDR3 is made up of 15 amino acids. CDR3 bases: TGTGCCAGCTCACAGACTAGCGGGGGAAAAAACATTCAGTACTTC. The encoded protein is CASSQTSGGKNIQYF.

The V gene is TRBV18, the J gene TRBJ2-6; maybe TRBD1 (6 bases). Germline assignment: CDR1 KGHSH and CDR2 LQKENI. The CDR3 length is 16 residues. The V end lost 3 bases, the J end lost 1 base, and 10 bases lay between the germline ends. The CDR3 reads CASSPLGQSGANVLTF. The CDR3 nucleotides are TGTGCCAGCTCACCCCTAGGACAGTCTGGGGCCAACGTCCTGACTTTC.

This clone has more than one count but fewer than ten. The chain recombines TRBV2 with TRBJ2-7; D uncertain. Trimming pared 1 base from V and 4 bases from J, leaving 23 bases between. CDR1 is SNHLY, CDR2 FYNNEI, per germline. This CDR3 region has 18 residues. The CDR3 protein is CASSEVGASLPTTYEQYF. The CDR3 DNA is TGTGCCAGCAGTGAAGTGGGCGCCAGTCTTCCTACCACGTACGAGCAGTACTTC.

The V call is TRBV30, the J call TRBJ1-5, with 7 bases that match TRBD1. CDR3 length: 15 residues. Per the germline V gene, CDR1 is GTSNPN and CDR2 is SVGIG (reference sequence). V dropped 2 bases and J dropped 4; count of bases not matched to a gene: 8. The chain's CDR3 is CAWSTGTAKNQPQHF. The DNA of the CDR3 is TGTGCCTGGAGTACTGGGACAGCCAAAAATCAGCCCCAGCATTTT.

The chain is built from TRBV7-9 and TRBJ2-7; 10 positions match TRBD1. Germline V gives CDR1 SEHNR, CDR2 FQNEAQ (reference sequence). The CDR3 is 14 amino acids. J gave up 5 bases and V 11 bases, and 12 bases lay outside the gene matches. The DNA of the CDR3 is TGTGCCTGCGACACCGGGACAGGGGTCAACGAGCAGTACTTC. Translating it yields CACDTGTGVNEQYF.

The chain has TRBV7-8 and TRBJ1-1, with TRBD1 matching over 9 bases. The CDR3 extends over 13 amino acids. V was pared by 4 bases and J by 5 bases, with 2 bases of the junction left unmatched. From germline, CDR1 is SGHVS and CDR2 FQNEAQ. CDR3 in amino acids: CASSYRGRTEAFF. The CDR3 DNA follows: TGTGCCAGCAGCTACAGGGGGCGGACTGAAGCTTTCTTT.

The chain has TRBV5-1 and TRBJ2-2, with 7 positions matching TRBD2. With 3 bases clipped from V and 5 bases from J, the junction kept 10 bases outside the gene matches. CDR3 size: 16 residues. Germline lookup yields CDR1 SGHRS and CDR2 YFSETQ. The CDR3 DNA reads TGCGCCAGCAGCTACCTATCTAGCGGAGGGACCGGGGAGCTGTTTTTT. Protein: CASSYLSSGGTGELFF. Filled out from reference TRBV5-1 and TRBJ2-2, the complete variable domain reads KAGVTQTPRYLIKTRGQQVTLSCSPISGHRSVSWYQQTPGQGLQFLFEYFSETQRNKGNFPGRFSGRQFSNSRSEMNVSTLELGDSALYLCASSYLSSGGTGELFFGEGSRLTVL.

The chain links TRBV30 to TRBJ1-1, with no clear D. Per germline, CDR1 GTSNPN and CDR2 SVGIG (reference sequence). The CDR3 spans 13 residues. Trimming cost V 1 base and J 7 bases, with 13 bases left between them. The CDR3 region is CAWSAVSAFEAFF. The CDR3 bases are TGTGCCTGGAGTGCTGTTAGCGCCTTTGAAGCTTTCTTT.

The J gene is TRBJ2-7, the V gene TRBV5-1; TRBD2 matches 7 bases. Germline CDR1 and CDR2: SGHRS and YFSETQ. The J segment lost 3 bases and the V segment lost 5 bases, leaving 8 bases of the junction unmatched. The CDR3 consists of 14 residues. CDR3 sequence: CASSSGGTNYEQYF. The CDR3 DNA reads as TGCGCCAGCAGTTCCGGCGGGACTAACTACGAGCAGTACTTC. Supplemented by reference TRBV5-1 and TRBJ2-7, the full variable domain reads KAGVTQTPRYLIKTRGQQVTLSCSPISGHRSVSWYQQTPGQGLQFLFEYFSETQRNKGNFPGRFSGRQFSNSRSEMNVSTLELGDSALYLCASSSGGTNYEQYFGPGTRLTVT.

Note on this clone: The junction departs from the called germline gene at one end, perhaps through a read error. This sequence joins TRBV19 and TRBJ1-3, with 7 bases matching TRBD1. Germline V gives CDR1 LNHDA, CDR2 SQIVND (reference sequence). The CDR3 has 13 amino acids. The CDR3: CASRQGYGNTIYF. CDR3 DNA: TGTGCAAGTAGACAGGGATATGGAAACACCATATATTTT.

The chain links TRBV30 to TRBJ2-7; 7 nucleotides line up with TRBD1. The V gene end was trimmed by 7 bases and the J gene end by 2 bases; junction bases not matched to a gene: 14. The CDR3 contains 15 residues. Germline V gives CDR1 GTSNPN, CDR2 SVGIG (reference sequence). CDR3 residues: CASGMGDSRPYEQYF. The DNA of the CDR3 is TGTGCCTCCGGGATGGGGGACAGCAGACCCTACGAGCAGTACTTC.

The CDR3 reads CARSRTGLKNSPLHF. For the CDR3, the DNA is TGTGCCAGAAGCCGGACAGGGTTGAAAAATTCACCCCTCCACTTT. This rearrangement joins TRBV5-3 to TRBJ1-6; 8 nucleotides agree with TRBD1. TRBV5-3 is identified as an open reading frame with a role that is uncertain. With V trimmed by 4 bases and J by 7 bases, 7 bases remained unmatched. CDR3 length: 15 amino acids.

The chain combines TRBV7-6 with TRBJ1-3; D not resolved. Germline V gene data show CDR1 as SGHVS and CDR2 as FNYEAQ. This CDR3 comprises 15 residues. V lost 1 base and J 0 bases, leaving 7 bases between the germline ends. Written as DNA, the CDR3 is TGTGCCAGCAGCTTAGTAGCCGGCTCTGGAAACACCATATATTTT. Its protein product is CASSLVAGSGNTIYF.

The chain recombines TRBV4-2 with TRBJ2-3; tentatively, D is TRBD2 (5 bases). In germline, CDR1 is LGHNA, CDR2 YNFKEQ. This CDR3 has 17 residues. V was trimmed by 4 bases and J by 1 base, leaving 18 bases between them. The CDR3 reads CASSLPWEIERTDTQYF. CDR3 DNA sequence: TGTGCCAGCAGCCTCCCTTGGGAGATAGAACGCACAGATACGCAGTATTTT.

This clone was seen a handful of times. V is TRBV27 and J is TRBJ1-2; possibly TRBD1 for D (6 bases). The V and J ends lost 5 bases and 6 bases respectively, with 13 bases between them. The CDR3 covers 13 residues. Germline values: CDR1 MNHEY, CDR2 SMNVEV (reference sequence). CDR3: CASSLTGRDGYTF. Here the CDR3 DNA reads TGTGCCAGCAGTCTTACAGGGAGAGATGGCTACACCTTC.